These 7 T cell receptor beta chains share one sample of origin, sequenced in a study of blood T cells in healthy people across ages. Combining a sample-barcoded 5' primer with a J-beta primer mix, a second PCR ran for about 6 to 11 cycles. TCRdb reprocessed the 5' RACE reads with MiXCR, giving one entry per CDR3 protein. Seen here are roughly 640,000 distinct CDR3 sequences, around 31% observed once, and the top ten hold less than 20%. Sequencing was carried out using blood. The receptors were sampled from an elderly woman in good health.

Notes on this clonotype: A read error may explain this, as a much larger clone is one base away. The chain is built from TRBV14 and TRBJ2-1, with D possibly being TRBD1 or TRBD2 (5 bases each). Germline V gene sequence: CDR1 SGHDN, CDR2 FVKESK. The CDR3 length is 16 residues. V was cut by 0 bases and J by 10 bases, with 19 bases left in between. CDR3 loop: CASSQDFGQGREEQFF. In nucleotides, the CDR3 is TGTGCCAGCAGCCAAGATTTTGGGCAGGGAAGGGAGGAGCAGTTCTTC.

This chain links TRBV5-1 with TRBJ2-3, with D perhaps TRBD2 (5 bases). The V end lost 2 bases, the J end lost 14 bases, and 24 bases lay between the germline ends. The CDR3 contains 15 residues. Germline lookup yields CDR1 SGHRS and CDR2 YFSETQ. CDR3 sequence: CASSFTSMNTGELYF. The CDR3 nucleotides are TGCGCCAGCAGCTTTACCTCGATGAACACCGGGGAGCTGTATTTT.

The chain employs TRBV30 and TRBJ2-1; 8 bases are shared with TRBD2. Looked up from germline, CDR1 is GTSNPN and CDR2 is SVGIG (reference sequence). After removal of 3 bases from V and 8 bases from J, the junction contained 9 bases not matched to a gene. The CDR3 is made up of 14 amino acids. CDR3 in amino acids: CAWSGGAERDEQFF. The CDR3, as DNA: TGTGCCTGGAGCGGGGGGGCTGAGAGGGATGAGCAGTTCTTC.

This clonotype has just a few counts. CDR3 protein: CASTPQDRDHSPLHF. For the CDR3, the DNA is TGTGCCAGCACCCCTCAGGACAGAGACCATTCACCCCTCCACTTT. J is TRBJ1-6 and V is TRBV6-2 or TRBV6-3; a possible D gene is TRBD1 (6 bases). Germline values: CDR1 MNHEY, CDR2 SVGEGT. The CDR3 loop spans 15 amino acids. V was shortened by 7 bases and J by 8 bases, with 18 bases between the two germline ends.

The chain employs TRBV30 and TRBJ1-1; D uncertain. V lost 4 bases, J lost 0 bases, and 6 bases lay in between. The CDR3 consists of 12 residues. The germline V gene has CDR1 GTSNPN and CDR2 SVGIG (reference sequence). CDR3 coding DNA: TGTGCCTGGATTGGGTTGAACACTGAAGCTTTCTTT. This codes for CAWIGLNTEAFF.

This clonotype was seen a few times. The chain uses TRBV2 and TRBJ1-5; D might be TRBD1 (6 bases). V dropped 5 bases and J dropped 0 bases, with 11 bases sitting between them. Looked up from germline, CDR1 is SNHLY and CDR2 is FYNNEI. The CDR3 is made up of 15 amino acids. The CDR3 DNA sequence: TGTGCCAGCAGTAGGGACATGACTAGCAATCAGCCCCAGCATTTT. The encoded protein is CASSRDMTSNQPQHF.

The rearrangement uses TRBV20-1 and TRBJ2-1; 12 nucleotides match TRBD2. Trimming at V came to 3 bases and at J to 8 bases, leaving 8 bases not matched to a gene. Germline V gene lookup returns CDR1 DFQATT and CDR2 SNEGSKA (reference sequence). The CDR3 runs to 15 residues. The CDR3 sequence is CSARGPSGGAHEQFF. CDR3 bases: TGCAGTGCTAGGGGCCCTAGCGGGGGGGCCCATGAGCAGTTCTTC.